The rows below give T cell receptor beta chains drawn from one sample of a study of cytomegalovirus exposure and HLA in healthy donors. The assay was immunoSEQ multiplex PCR, and TCRdb's table has in-frame clones only and misses some. Here the sample spans 60,000 to 90,000 clones, 70% to 85% being singletons. The sample was PBMCs. These receptors originate from an older man in good health and CMV-seropositive. CDR3s include the opening cysteine and the closing phenylalanine or tryptophan. A D gene is named only where the DNA matches it firmly. Only part of the rows carry a size: once, few, many, or a class if the clone is expanded.

once,-,TRBV11-2,TRBJ1-5,CASSLSQNSNQPQHF,TGTGCCAGCAGCTTGTCCCAGAATAGCAATCAGCCCCAGCATTTT
-,TRBD1,TRBV2,TRBJ2-2,CASSGTGGFNTGELFF,TGTGCCAGCAGCGGAACAGGGGGTTTTAACACCGGGGAGCTGTTTTTT
few,TRBD1,TRBV7-2,TRBJ1-5,CASSPTGAMVQPQHF,TGTGCCAGCAGCCCGACAGGGGCGATGGTTCAGCCCCAGCATTTT
-,-,TRBV7-6,TRBJ2-2,CASSFPGDTGELFF,TGTGCCAGCAGCTTTCCGGGGGACACCGGGGAGCTGTTTTTT
once,-,TRBV5-1,TRBJ2-7,CASSLDGGSSYEQYF,TGCGCCAGCAGCTTGGATGGGGGGAGCTCCTACGAGCAGTACTTC
-,-,TRBV28,TRBJ2-1,CASSPGITSSNEQFF,TGTGCCAGCAGCCCCGGGATAACTTCCAGCAATGAGCAGTTCTTC
-,TRBD1,TRBV28,TRBJ1-5,CASSPRGQGKRQPQHF,TGTGCCAGCAGTCCCCGTGGACAGGGCAAAAGGCAGCCCCAGCATTTT
once,TRBD2,TRBV19,TRBJ2-7,CASQPTSDYYEQYF,TGTGCCAGCCAGCCTACTAGCGACTACTACGAGCAGTACTTC
few,-,TRBV27,TRBJ2-1,CASSPQAPSNEQFF,TGTGCCAGCAGTCCCCAGGCCCCCAGCAATGAGCAGTTCTTC
-,TRBD1,TRBV2,TRBJ1-1,CASRATGVTEAFF,TGTGCCAGCAGAGCTACAGGGGTCACTGAAGCTTTCTTT
-,-,TRBV13,TRBJ2-2,CASSLEGSNTGELFF,TGTGCCAGCAGCTTAGAGGGGTCGAACACCGGGGAGCTGTTTTTT
-,-,TRBV19,TRBJ1-1,CASSIGRNTEAFF,TGTGCCAGTAGTATAGGCAGGAACACTGAAGCTTTCTTT
-,-,TRBV20-1,TRBJ2-7,CSASSSYEQYF,TGCAGTGCGTCGAGCTCCTACGAGCAGTACTTC
-,TRBD2,TRBV4-1,TRBJ2-7,CASSQGTSGSEQYF,TGCGCCAGCAGCCAGGGGACTAGCGGGAGCGAGCAGTACTTC